The 25 T cell receptor beta chains below were found in one sample sequenced in a study of cytomegalovirus exposure and HLA in healthy donors. PCR primers comprised 60 Vbeta and 13 Jbeta primers. Profiled with immunoSEQ multiplex PCR; TCRdb holds only in-frame clones, not every one. This table has under 200,000 clones, approximately 78% appearing once. Sequencing was carried out using PBMCs. These receptors originate from a woman under 30 in good health and CMV-seronegative.

The V and J genes are TRBV7-2 and TRBJ1-1; 7 bases map to TRBD1. V gave up 4 bases and J gave up 5 bases; unmatched junction bases: 4. The CDR3 spans 13 residues. Germline V gives CDR1 SGHTA, CDR2 FQGNSA. The CDR3 region is CASSWDSRTEAFF. CDR3 DNA: TGTGCCAGCAGCTGGGACAGTAGGACTGAAGCTTTCTTT.

The V call is TRBV7-2, the J call TRBJ1-1; D perhaps matches TRBD1 (5 bases). CDR1 and CDR2 (germline): SGHTA, FQGNSA. With 0 bases removed from V and 5 bases from J, the gap between germline ends came to 10 bases. CDR3 length: 14 residues. CDR3 sequence: CASSLAGARTEAFF. The CDR3 DNA sequence: TGTGCCAGCAGCTTAGCAGGGGCCAGGACTGAAGCTTTCTTT.

The chain combines TRBV5-1 with TRBJ2-2, with 7 bases identical to TRBD1. The CDR3 has 16 residues. The germline gives CDR1 SGHRS, CDR2 YFSETQ. The junction had 7 bases not matched to a gene; V was cut back by 1 base and J by 4 bases. The CDR3 here is CASSLTGPGGTGELFF. The CDR3 DNA reads as TGCGCCAGCAGCTTGACTGGGCCAGGGGGCACCGGGGAGCTGTTTTTT.

The CDR3 coding sequence is TGTGCCAGCAGCAACACAGGAGAGAGCTCCTACGAGCAGTACTTC. Its protein product is CASSNTGESSYEQYF. The chain links TRBV14 to TRBJ2-7, with a weak D call TRBD1 (5 bases). The germline V and J ends were trimmed by 5 bases and 0 bases, with 14 bases remaining between them. The CDR3 length is 15 residues. Germline CDR1 SGHDN, CDR2 FVKESK.

The chain uses TRBV25-1 and TRBJ2-2; a weak D match, TRBD1 (6 bases). Trimming took off 1 base at V and 6 bases at J, with 9 bases between the two ends. The CDR3 is 14 amino acids. The germline CDR1 and CDR2 sequences are MGHDK and SYGVNS. The CDR3 here is CASSEWDNPGELFF. The CDR3, as DNA: TGTGCCAGCAGTGAATGGGACAATCCCGGGGAGCTGTTTTTT.

The chain has TRBV30 and TRBJ1-2; weak D call: TRBD1 (5 bases). There are 16 residues in the CDR3. Looked up from germline, CDR1 is GTSNPN and CDR2 is SVGIG (reference sequence). Trimming shortened V by 0 bases and J by 4 bases, and 18 bases separated the two germline ends. The CDR3 loop is CAWSVPEGIRLYGYTF. The CDR3 DNA is TGTGCCTGGAGTGTACCGGAGGGGATTCGGCTCTATGGCTACACCTTC.

This clone came up a few times. The chain links TRBV28 to TRBJ1-1; the D gene is possibly TRBD1 (5 bases). The CDR3 extends over 12 amino acids. CDR1 is MDHEN and CDR2 is SYDVKM in the germline V gene. Trimming cost V 7 bases and J 5 bases, with 11 bases left between them. As DNA, the CDR3 is TGTGCCAGCATAGGGCAGGGAACTGAAGCTTTCTTT. Its protein product is CASIGQGTEAFF. The variable domain in full, with the rest retrieved from reference TRBV28 and TRBJ1-1, is DVKVTQSSRYLVKRTGEKVFLECVQDMDHENMFWYRQDPGLGLRLIYFSYDVKMKEKGDIPEGYSVSREKKERFSLILESASTNQTSMYLCASIGQGTEAFFGQGTRLTVV.

The chain links TRBV4-3 to TRBJ2-1; TRBD2 matches at 7 bases. CDR3 length: 16 residues. Per the germline V gene, CDR1 is LGHNA and CDR2 is YSLEER. V was clipped by 4 bases and J by 0 bases; unmatched bases: 6. CDR3 sequence (DNA): TGCGCCAGCAGCCCGTTCCTAGCGGTCTCCTACAATGAGCAGTTCTTC. As protein: CASSPFLAVSYNEQFF.

In this sample, this clone turned up once. V gene TRBV7-2 combines with J gene TRBJ2-3; unclear D gene. The germline V and J ends were trimmed by 5 bases and 2 bases, with 5 bases remaining between them. CDR1 is SGHTA and CDR2 is FQGNSA in the germline V gene. CDR3 length: 12 residues. DNA for the CDR3: TGTGCCAGCAGCGTTAACACAGATACGCAGTATTTT. Its protein is CASSVNTDTQYF.

The chain links TRBV21-1 to TRBJ2-7; TRBD2, the D gene given by the table, was not confirmed from the DNA. TRBV21-1 corresponds to a pseudogene. There are 14 residues in the CDR3. CDR3 sequence reads: CASSPRGRAAEQYV. The CDR3, as DNA: TGTGCCAGCAGCCCCCGTGGGAGGGCGGCCGAGCAGTACGTC.

The CDR3 DNA reads as TGTGCCAGCAGCTTAGATCGGTTGGACTATGGCTACACCTTC. Protein product: CASSLDRLDYGYTF. This chain connects TRBV7-9 to TRBJ1-2; D remains unclear. This CDR3 comprises 14 residues. Per the germline V gene, CDR1 is SEHNR and CDR2 is FQNEAQ (reference sequence). V was cut by 1 base and J by 3 bases, with 9 bases left in between.

The chain couples TRBV30 to TRBJ1-1; D remains ambiguous. Germline-derived CDR1 and CDR2 are GTSNPN and SVGIG (reference sequence). V was cut by 0 bases and J by 11 bases, with 16 bases left in between. The CDR3 is 13 residues long. The CDR3 DNA sequence: TGTGCCTGGAGTGTACCTCAGACAAGATTGGCTTTCTTT. Its translation: CAWSVPQTRLAFF.

In this sample, this clone turned up once. This chain connects TRBV19 to TRBJ1-1, with D perhaps matching TRBD1 (6 bases). V lost 5 bases and J 0 bases, leaving 16 bases between the germline ends. Germline-derived CDR1 and CDR2 are LNHDA and SQIVND (reference sequence). This CDR3 has 16 amino acids. CDR3 sequence (DNA): TGTGCCAGTAGTCCCCGAAGGGGGGGGATGAACACTGAAGCTTTCTTT. Residues: CASSPRRGGMNTEAFF.

The count of this clone is one. At the DNA level, this CDR3 is encoded by other sequences in the same sample as well. The chain employs TRBV7-2 and TRBJ2-1; 9 bases are a match to TRBD2. V dropped 1 base and J dropped 3; count of bases not matched to a gene: 4. Germline CDR1 and CDR2: SGHTA and FQGNSA. The CDR3 contains 16 residues. CDR3 bases: TGTGCCAGCAGCTTAGATGCTAGCGGGAACTACAATGAGCAGTTCTTC. It is translated as CASSLDASGNYNEQFF.

The chain couples TRBV6-6 to TRBJ2-5, with D possibly matching TRBD1 (6 bases). The J call is doubtful: the DNA matches TRBJ2-7 better. CDR1 is MNHNY, CDR2 SVGAGI, per germline (reference sequence). The CDR3 has 13 amino acids. The CDR3 protein is CASARGIGHEQYF. For the CDR3, the DNA is TGTGCCAGCGCCAGGGGAATAGGGCACGAGCAGTACTTC.

The chain carries TRBV27 and TRBJ1-5; 8 bases fit TRBD1. Unmatched junction bases numbered 4, after V lost 2 bases and J lost 7 bases. CDR1 MNHEY and CDR2 SMNVEV come from the germline V gene (reference sequence). The CDR3 contains 14 residues. In DNA form, the CDR3 reads TGTGCCAGCAGTTTACGGACAGGGCTGCAGCCCCAGCATTTT. Amino acids: CASSLRTGLQPQHF.

This clone came up a few times. The chain carries TRBV4-1 and TRBJ2-3; the match to TRBD2 covers 8 bases. After removal of 2 bases from V and 2 bases from J, the junction contained 12 bases not matched to a gene. The germline V gene has CDR1 MGHRA and CDR2 YSYEKL. The CDR3 is made up of 18 amino acids. The CDR3 loop reads CASSQPRRAAGDTDTQYF. In nucleotides, the CDR3 is TGCGCCAGCAGCCAACCCAGGAGGGCAGCGGGAGACACAGATACGCAGTATTTT.

A remark on this clone: One junction end disagrees with the germline gene, perhaps due to a read error. The CDR3 region is CSSRRTLNTGELFF. The CDR3 DNA reads TGTTCCAGCAGACGGACTCTGAACACCGGGGAGCTGTTTTTT. The chain couples TRBV7-9 to TRBJ2-2; perhaps TRBD2 as D (5 bases). Germline values: CDR1 SEHNR, CDR2 FQNEAQ (reference sequence). This CDR3 comprises 14 residues.

In the case of this clone: One end of the junction is discordant with germline, which a read error may explain. The rearrangement uses TRBV4-2 and TRBJ1-3; possible D gene TRBD1, 5 bases. CDR1 and CDR2 (germline): LGHNA, YNFKEQ. The CDR3 extends over 16 amino acids. The DNA of the CDR3 is TGTGCCAGCAGCCACCTAGACAGAGACTCTGGAGACACCATATATTTT. Translating it yields CASSHLDRDSGDTIYF.

V usage is TRBV30 and J usage is TRBJ1-4, with 7 bases lining up with TRBD1. The CDR3 is 14 residues long. Looked up from germline, CDR1 is GTSNPN and CDR2 is SVGIG (reference sequence). The V segment lost 2 bases and the J segment 8 bases; nucleotides outside the gene matches: 8. CDR3 in DNA: TGTGCCTGGAGTAGACAGGGCAGCGGAGAAAAACTGTTTTTT. Protein product: CAWSRQGSGEKLFF.

The J gene is TRBJ2-7, the V gene TRBV4-3, with D unclear. The V gene lost 0 bases and the J gene lost 3 bases, with 12 bases spanning the gap. The germline gives CDR1 LGHNA, CDR2 YSLEER. This CDR3 contains 15 residues. The DNA of the CDR3 is TGCGCCAGCAGCCAAGATCGCGACTCAAACTACGAGCAGTACTTC. Translation: CASSQDRDSNYEQYF.

The gene calls are TRBV5-1 and TRBJ2-3; D ambiguous. This CDR3 has 14 residues. Trimming stripped 2 bases from V and 1 base from J, with 8 bases between. Per the germline V gene, CDR1 is SGHRS and CDR2 is YFSETQ. CDR3 loop: CASSFSRGTDTQYF. CDR3 DNA sequence: TGCGCCAGCAGCTTCTCCCGGGGCACAGATACGCAGTATTTT.

Comments on this clone: This same CDR3 is encoded by further DNA sequences in the sample. The V gene is TRBV29-1, the J gene TRBJ2-7, with 8 bases matching TRBD1. There are 14 residues in the CDR3. V lost 4 bases, J lost 2 bases, and 7 bases stayed unmatched. Germline V CDR1 and CDR2: SQVTM, ANQGSEA. CDR3 DNA sequence: TGCAGCGTTGGACAGGGCAGGGGGCCCTACGAGCAGTACTTC. The encoded protein is CSVGQGRGPYEQYF.

V is TRBV11-3 and J is TRBJ1-1; no clear D gene. This CDR3 region has 15 residues. Germline V gene data show CDR1 as SGHNT and CDR2 as YENEEA. V was shortened by 1 base and J by 0 bases, with 9 bases between the two germline ends. Written as DNA, the CDR3 is TGTGCCAGCAGCTTAGTGTCAGGCATGAACACTGAAGCTTTCTTT. Residues: CASSLVSGMNTEAFF.

The chain carries TRBV11-2 and TRBJ2-7; TRBD2 might be the D (5 bases). This CDR3 region has 18 residues. Germline V lookup: CDR1 SGHAT, CDR2 FQNNGV. Trimming removed 1 base at V and 2 bases at J, with 21 bases between. The CDR3 is CASSLAPLWTGNTYEQYF. CDR3 sequence (DNA): TGTGCCAGCAGCTTAGCGCCCCTATGGACTGGAAACACCTACGAGCAGTACTTC.